Sequencing of this T cell receptor (beta chain) was carried out in a study of shared clonotypes between healthy human individuals. Measured with immunoSEQ multiplex PCR; TCRdb has only the in-frame clones, and not every one. The table lists fewer than 400,000 clones, under 80% of them singletons. A few counts support this clone. As yet, its antigen is unknown. Other DNA sequences within the sample encode an identical CDR3. The CDR3 consists of 12 residues. CDR1 WNHNN and CDR2 SYGVQD come from the germline V gene (reference sequence). V was clipped by 2 bases and J by 4 bases, with 5 bases between them. Study conclusions and caveats: Non-shared clonotypes displayed generation probabilities falling below those of clonotypes present in all four donors. Sampling was confined to blood; repertoires within tissues likely differ.

The sequence derives from a man aged 30 to 39 in good health. V is TRBV10-1 and J is TRBJ2-5; possibly TRBD2 for D (5 bases). Specimen: memory CD4+ T cells sorted from blood. Described subset: CD45RA-negative fraction. The CDR3 sequence: CASSEEGETQYF. The CDR3 DNA is TGCGCCAGCAGTGAGGAGGGAGAGACCCAGTACTTC.